This T cell receptor (beta chain) stems from a study of identical twins. TCRdb passed the 5' RACE reads through MiXCR, listing each CDR3 protein once. The sample has about 160,000 distinct CDR3 sequences; under 4.5% are singletons. J was trimmed by 6 bases and V by 3 bases; bases with no gene match: 5. From germline, CDR1 is MNHEY and CDR2 SMNVEV (reference sequence). This CDR3 has 15 residues. The sample holds a few counts of this clonotype. The origin of this receptor is a man between 18 and 35 years old in good health. The sequencing sample was made of memory T cells sorted from blood. The chain carries TRBV27 and TRBJ2-2; 9 positions agree with TRBD2. CDR3 residues: CASSFGGREPGELFF. CDR3 nucleotides: TGTGCCAGCAGTTTTGGCGGGAGGGAACCCGGGGAGCTGTTTTTT.